Listed below are T cell receptor beta chains from one sample, sequenced in a study of cytomegalovirus exposure and HLA in healthy donors. Clones were sequenced by immunoSEQ multiplex PCR, and TCRdb holds only the in-frame ones, with some missing. Here the sample spans 90,000 to 150,000 clones, over 60% being singletons. Sequencing was done on a sample of PBMCs. These TCRs come from a young woman in good health and CMV-seropositive. Each CDR3 is given with its conserved first and last residue. D genes are given only for firm matches. Clone size is given for some rows only: seen once, a few or many times, or a class if the clone is expanded.

size: NA
J: TRBJ2-2
V: TRBV5-4
D: TRBD2
CDR3: CASSLAAGANTGELFF
DNA: TGTGCCAGCAGCTTGGCAGCGGGGGCGAACACCGGGGAGCTGTTTTTT

size: NA
J: TRBJ2-6
V: TRBV5-1
D: TRBD1
CDR3: CASSVSRDRAGANVLTF
DNA: TGCGCCAGCAGCGTCTCCCGGGACAGGGCTGGGGCCAACGTCCTGACTTTC

size: NA
J: TRBJ2-1
V: TRBV7-7
D: TRBD2
CDR3: CASSLGGGPYNEQFF
DNA: TGTGCCAGCAGCTTAGGCGGGGGGCCATACAATGAGCAGTTCTTC

size: NA
J: TRBJ2-1
V: TRBV5-1
D: NA
CDR3: CASSLAPGVAYNEQFF
DNA: TGCGCCAGCAGCTTGGCCCCCGGGGTTGCCTACAATGAGCAGTTCTTC

size: once
J: TRBJ2-7
V: TRBV30
D: TRBD1
CDR3: CAWSVLTGQGYEQYF
DNA: TGTGCCTGGAGTGTACTGACGGGACAGGGCTACGAGCAGTACTTC

size: once
J: TRBJ2-2
V: TRBV19
D: TRBD2
CDR3: CASSIGGGLANTGELFF
DNA: TGTGCCAGTAGTATAGGGGGGGGACTAGCTAACACCGGGGAGCTGTTTTTT

size: NA
J: TRBJ1-1
V: TRBV7-3
D: TRBD1
CDR3: CASSPEGGGGQQAFF
DNA: TGTGCCAGCAGCCCAGAGGGGGGTGGGGGACAGCAAGCTTTCTTT

size: NA
J: TRBJ1-4
V: TRBV29-1
D: NA
CDR3: CSVESGNDEKLFF
DNA: TGCAGCGTTGAGTCAGGGAATGATGAAAAACTGTTTTTT

size: NA
J: TRBJ1-2
V: TRBV30
D: TRBD1
CDR3: CAWSEGQGIGYTF
DNA: TGTGCCTGGAGTGAGGGACAGGGAATTGGCTACACCTTC

size: NA
J: TRBJ2-2
V: TRBV28
D: TRBD2
CDR3: CASTSGTSGGTGELFF
DNA: TGTGCCAGCACTTCAGGGACTAGCGGGGGCACCGGGGAGCTGTTTTTT

size: NA
J: TRBJ2-2
V: TRBV10-3
D: TRBD2
CDR3: CAPPRTSGGEGTGELFF
DNA: TGTGCCCCACCCCGGACTAGCGGGGGGGAGGGAACCGGGGAGCTGTTTTTT

size: NA
J: TRBJ2-1
V: TRBV19
D: NA
CDR3: CASSIFFGNEQFF
DNA: TGTGCCAGTAGTATTTTTTTCGGGAATGAGCAGTTCTTC

size: NA
J: TRBJ2-1
V: TRBV30
D: TRBD2
CDR3: CAWAGGEVNEQFF
DNA: TGTGCCTGGGCCGGGGGGGAGGTTAATGAGCAGTTCTTC

size: NA
J: TRBJ2-1
V: TRBV7-3
D: NA
CDR3: CASSSQPEGNEQFF
DNA: TGTGCCAGCAGCTCCCAGCCTGAGGGAAATGAGCAGTTCTTC

size: NA
J: TRBJ1-1
V: TRBV7-9
D: NA
CDR3: CASSAREITEAFF
DNA: TGTGCCAGCAGCGCCCGGGAGATCACTGAAGCTTTCTTT

size: NA
J: TRBJ2-7
V: TRBV6-1
D: NA
CDR3: CASSRGHLMEQYF
DNA: TGTGCCAGCAGCCGAGGACACCTCATGGAGCAGTACTTC

size: NA
J: TRBJ2-7
V: TRBV4-2
D: NA
CDR3: CASSQDRGSYEQYF
DNA: TGTGCCAGCAGCCAAGATCGGGGTTCCTACGAGCAGTACTTC

size: NA
J: TRBJ1-2
V: TRBV27
D: NA
CDR3: CASSEMGGGGYGYTF
DNA: TGTGCCAGCAGCGAGATGGGAGGGGGAGGCTATGGCTACACCTTC

size: NA
J: TRBJ2-2
V: TRBV5-1
D: NA
CDR3: CASSLLESGELFF
DNA: TGCGCCAGCAGCTTGTTGGAGTCCGGGGAGCTGTTTTTT

size: NA
J: TRBJ1-1
V: TRBV28
D: NA
CDR3: CASSLGHTEAFF
DNA: TGTGCCAGCAGTTTGGGGCACACTGAAGCTTTCTTT

size: NA
J: TRBJ1-4
V: TRBV6-5
D: NA
CDR3: CASSYWRNNEKLFF
DNA: TGTGCCAGCAGTTACTGGCGGAATAATGAAAAACTGTTTTTT

size: NA
J: TRBJ2-4
V: TRBV4-3
D: NA
CDR3: CASSQNTDLLAKNIQYF
DNA: TGCGCCAGCAGCCAAAATACAGATCTCTTAGCCAAAAACATTCAGTACTTC

size: NA
J: TRBJ2-5
V: TRBV19
D: NA
CDR3: CASNPTGRQETQYF
DNA: TGTGCCAGTAATCCGACAGGACGGCAAGAGACCCAGTACTTC

size: few
J: TRBJ1-2
V: TRBV4-3
D: NA
CDR3: CASSGVWTATPSYGYTF
DNA: TGCGCCAGCAGCGGGGTTTGGACAGCCACACCTAGCTATGGCTACACCTTC

size: NA
J: TRBJ2-1
V: TRBV5-1
D: NA
CDR3: CASSLGGGRGTYNEQFF
DNA: TGCGCCAGCAGCTTGGGAGGGGGGCGGGGGACCTACAATGAGCAGTTCTTC

size: NA
J: TRBJ2-1
V: TRBV28
D: TRBD1
CDR3: CASSLAARGLGYEQFF
DNA: TGTGCCAGCAGTTTAGCGGCCAGGGGGCTTGGCTATGAGCAGTTCTTC

size: NA
J: TRBJ2-1
V: TRBV15
D: TRBD2
CDR3: CATSREIRLAGYNEQFF
DNA: TGTGCCACCAGCAGAGAGATCCGACTAGCGGGGTACAATGAGCAGTTCTTC

size: once
J: TRBJ2-5
V: TRBV18
D: NA
CDR3: CASSPRGGGQETQYF
DNA: TGTGCCAGCTCACCGCGGGGAGGGGGCCAAGAGACCCAGTACTTC